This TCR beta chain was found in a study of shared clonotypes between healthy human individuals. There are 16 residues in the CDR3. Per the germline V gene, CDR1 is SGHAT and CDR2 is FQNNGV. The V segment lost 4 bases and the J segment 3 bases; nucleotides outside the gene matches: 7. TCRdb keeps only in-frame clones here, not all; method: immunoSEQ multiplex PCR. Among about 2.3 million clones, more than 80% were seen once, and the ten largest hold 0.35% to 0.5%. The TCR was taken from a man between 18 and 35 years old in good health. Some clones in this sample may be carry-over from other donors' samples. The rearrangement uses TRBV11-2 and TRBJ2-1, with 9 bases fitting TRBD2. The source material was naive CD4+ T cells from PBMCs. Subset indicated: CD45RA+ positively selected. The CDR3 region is CASSSIAGALYNEQFF. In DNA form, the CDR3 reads TGTGCCAGCAGCTCTATAGCGGGAGCCCTCTACAATGAGCAGTTCTTC. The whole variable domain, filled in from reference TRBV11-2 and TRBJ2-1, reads EAGVAQSPRYKIIEKRQSVAFWCNPISGHATLYWYQQILGQGPKLLIQFQNNGVVDDSQLPKDRFSAERLKGVDSTLKIQPAKLEDSAVYLCASSSIAGALYNEQFFGPGTRLTVL.